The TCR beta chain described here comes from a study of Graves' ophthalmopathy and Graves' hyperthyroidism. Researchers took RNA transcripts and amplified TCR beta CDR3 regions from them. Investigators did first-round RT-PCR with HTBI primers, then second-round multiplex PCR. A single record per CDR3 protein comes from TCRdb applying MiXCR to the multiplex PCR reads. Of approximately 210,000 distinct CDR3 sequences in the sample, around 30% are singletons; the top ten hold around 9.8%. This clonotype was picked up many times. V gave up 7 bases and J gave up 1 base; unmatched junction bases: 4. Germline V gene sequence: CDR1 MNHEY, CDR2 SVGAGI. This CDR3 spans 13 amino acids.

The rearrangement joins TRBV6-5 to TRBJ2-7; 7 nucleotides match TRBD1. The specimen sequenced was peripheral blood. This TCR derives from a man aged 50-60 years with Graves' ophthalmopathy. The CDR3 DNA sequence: TGTGCCAGCACTCTGACAGGGTCCTACGAGCAGTACTTC. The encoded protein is CASTLTGSYEQYF.